What follows is one T cell receptor beta chain and its context. Its antigen remains unidentified. Clones were sequenced by immunoSEQ multiplex PCR, and TCRdb holds only the in-frame ones, with some missing. Of 85,000 to 90,000 clones detected, approximately 89% appear once; the ten largest clones hold 0.3% to 0.45%. V lost 6 bases, J lost 4 bases, and 5 bases stayed unmatched. Germline CDR1 is WNHNN and CDR2 is SYGVQD (reference sequence). This CDR3 contains 14 residues. The data were taken from a study of graft-versus-host responses after intestinal transplantation. For the study at large: Tacrolimus and steroids were given for three to four years to all recipients after anti-thymocyte globulin induction. Notes on the study in general: GvH clonotypes were identified within recipient marrow, with a subset emerging first in ileum or blood. Those patients showing graft-donor T cell macrochimerism displayed high graft-versus-host to host-versus-graft clonal ratios in allografts.

Specimen: unstimulated CD4+ T cells sorted from spleen or lymph node cells, collected before transplant. This sequence was found in a human donor who was the organ donor for an intestinal transplant. The genes are TRBV10-1 and TRBJ2-3; 9 positions match TRBD1. DNA of the CDR3: TGCGCCAGCAGCGACAGGGGGGGACCAGATACGCAGTATTTT. Amino acid sequence: CASSDRGGPDTQYF.